This entry is about one T cell receptor (beta chain). This entry comes from a study of blood T cell repertoires in COVID-19. For the study at large: The United States, Italy and Spain provided the acute and convalescent COVID-19 samples. PBMCs, B-cell-depleted T cells, or T cells provided the cDNA or gDNA that made up the material.

Original handling: Reference gene primer amplification yielded estimated nucleated cell counts. Some clones are missing from TCRdb's copy, which holds only in-frame ones; the method was immunoSEQ multiplex PCR. V, J and clone size are taken as reported in that table, and D and trimming were inferred from the DNA itself. The sample records 100,000 or so clones, more than 75% being singletons. The length of the CDR3 is 13 residues. In germline, CDR1 is SGHRS, CDR2 YFSETQ. J lost 8 bases, V lost 1 base, and 3 bases had no gene match. This receptor was identified in a human donor in a cohort sampled during active COVID-19. Sequenced material: peripheral blood. This chain links TRBV5-1 with TRBJ2-5, with TRBD1 identical over 9 bases. The CDR3 protein is CASSLWTGDTQYF. CDR3 bases: TGCGCCAGCAGCTTGTGGACAGGGGACACCCAGTACTTC.